A few counts support the clone carrying this T cell receptor beta chain. The junction and the germline gene differ at one end; a read error may be behind it. The sample belongs to a study of patients and donors after allogeneic stem cell transplantation. MiXCR was run by TCRdb on the RT-PCR reads, yielding one entry per CDR3 protein. Of about 960,000 distinct CDR3 sequences detected, about a sixth appear once; the ten largest clones hold roughly 6%. This CDR3 is built from 11 residues. From germline, CDR1 is ENHRY and CDR2 SYGVKD. This sequence joins TRBV10-3 and TRBJ2-1; TRBD1 matches 8 bases. This clonotype was obtained from a human donor who was either an allogeneic HSCT recipient or a stem cell or donor lymphocyte infusion donor (not recorded which). It is not recorded whose cells these are; they may come from a transplant donor. The sample consisted of blood, either unsorted or a sorted T cell fraction (not recorded which). The CDR3 loop is CAISGPGQDLF. The CDR3 DNA sequence: TGTGCCATCAGTGGGCCGGGACAGGATCTCTTC.